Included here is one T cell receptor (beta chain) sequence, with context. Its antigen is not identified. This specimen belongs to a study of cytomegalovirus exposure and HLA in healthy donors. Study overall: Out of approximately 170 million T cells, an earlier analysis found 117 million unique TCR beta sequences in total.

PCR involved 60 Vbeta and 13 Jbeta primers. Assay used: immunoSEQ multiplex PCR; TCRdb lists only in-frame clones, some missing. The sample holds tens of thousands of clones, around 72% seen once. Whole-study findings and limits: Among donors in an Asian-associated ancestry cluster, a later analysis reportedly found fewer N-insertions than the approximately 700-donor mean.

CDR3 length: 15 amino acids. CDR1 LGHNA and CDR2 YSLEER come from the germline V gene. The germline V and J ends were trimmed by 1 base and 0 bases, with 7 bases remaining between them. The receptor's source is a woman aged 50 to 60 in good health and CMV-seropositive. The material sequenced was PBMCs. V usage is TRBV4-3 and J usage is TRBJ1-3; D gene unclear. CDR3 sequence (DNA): TGCGCCAGCAGCCAAGCGGGAGCCTCTGGAAACACCATATATTTT. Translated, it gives CASSQAGASGNTIYF.